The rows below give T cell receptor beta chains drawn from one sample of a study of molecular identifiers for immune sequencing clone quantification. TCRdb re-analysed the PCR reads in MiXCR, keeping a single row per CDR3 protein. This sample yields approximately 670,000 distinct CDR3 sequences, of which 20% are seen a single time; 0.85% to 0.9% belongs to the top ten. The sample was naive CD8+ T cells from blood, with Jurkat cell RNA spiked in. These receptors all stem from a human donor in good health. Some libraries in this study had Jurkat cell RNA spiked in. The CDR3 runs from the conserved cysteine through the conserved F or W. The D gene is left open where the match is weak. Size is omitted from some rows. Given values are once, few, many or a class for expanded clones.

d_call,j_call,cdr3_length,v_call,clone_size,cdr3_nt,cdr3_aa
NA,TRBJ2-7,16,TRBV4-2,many,TGTGCCAGCAGCCAAGATCTGGCAGGGTACTCCTACGAGCAGTACTTC,CASSQDLAGYSYEQYF
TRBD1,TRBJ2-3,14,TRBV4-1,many,TGCGCCAGCAGCCAGACAGGGGAGGCAGATACGCAGTATTTT,CASSQTGEADTQYF
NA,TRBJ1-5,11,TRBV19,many,TGTGCCAGTTCCCATGGTGGGGCCCAGCATTTT,CASSHGGAQHF
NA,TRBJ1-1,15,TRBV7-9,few,TGTGCCAGCGGCGCAATTATAACCATGAACACTGAAGCTTTCTTT,CASGAIITMNTEAFF
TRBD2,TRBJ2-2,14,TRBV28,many,TGTGCCATCCTAGCGGAAGCGAACACCGGGGAGCTGTTTTTT,CAILAEANTGELFF
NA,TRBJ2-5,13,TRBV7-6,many,TGTGCCAGCAGCACCCTACTTATAGAGACCCAGTACTTC,CASSTLLIETQYF
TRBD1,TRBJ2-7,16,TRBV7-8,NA,TGTGCCAGCAGCTTAGAATGGGGACAGGGGATACACGGGCAGTACTTC,CASSLEWGQGIHGQYF
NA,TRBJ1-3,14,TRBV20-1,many,TGCAGTGCTAGAGATACGACGGGGGACAACACCATATATTTT,CSARDTTGDNTIYF
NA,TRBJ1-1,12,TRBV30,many,TGTGCCTGGAGTCCTCAGAACACTGAAGCTTTCTTT,CAWSPQNTEAFF
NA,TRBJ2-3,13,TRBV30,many,TGTGCCTGGAGTTTTAGCGCGGCAGATACGCAGTATTTT,CAWSFSAADTQYF
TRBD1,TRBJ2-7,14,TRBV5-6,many,TGTGCCAGCAGATTCGCCGAGACAGGGATCGAGCAGTACTTC,CASRFAETGIEQYF
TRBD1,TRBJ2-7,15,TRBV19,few,TGTGCCAGTAGTACCGGGACAGGGGTAGCCTACGAGCAGTACTTC,CASSTGTGVAYEQYF
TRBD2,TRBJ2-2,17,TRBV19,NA,TGTGCCACAAAGGAGGGACTAGCGGGAGTGAGCACCGGGGAGCTGTTTTTT,CATKEGLAGVSTGELFF
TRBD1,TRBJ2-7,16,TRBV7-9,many,TGTGCCAGCAGCTCCGGACAGGCCGGTTTCGTCCACGAGCAGTACTTC,CASSSGQAGFVHEQYF
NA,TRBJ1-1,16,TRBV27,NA,TGTGCCAGCAGTTTATCTGCCTCGACAGCGAACACTGAAGCTTTCTTT,CASSLSASTANTEAFF
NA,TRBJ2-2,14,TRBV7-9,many,TGTGCCAGCAGCTCGGACAGCTCCACCGGGGAGCTGTTTTTT,CASSSDSSTGELFF
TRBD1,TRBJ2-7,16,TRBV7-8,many,TGTGCCAGCAGCTTAACCAGGCAGGGGGCGGCCTACGAGCAGTACTTC,CASSLTRQGAAYEQYF
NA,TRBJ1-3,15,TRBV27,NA,TGTGCCAGCTGGGACGGAGGGAGGGCTGGAAACACCACATATTTT,CASWDGGRAGNTTYF
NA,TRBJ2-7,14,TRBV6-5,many,TGTGCCAGCAGGGTATCCGGACTTGCCTACGAGCAGTACTTC,CASRVSGLAYEQYF
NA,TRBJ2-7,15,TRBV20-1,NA,TGCAGTGCTAGAGATGGGCTATCTAGCTCCTACGAGCGGTACTTC,CSARDGLSSSYERYF
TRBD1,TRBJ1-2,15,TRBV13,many,TGTGCCAGCAGCCCCAAGACAGGGGATACCTATGGCTACACCTTC,CASSPKTGDTYGYTF
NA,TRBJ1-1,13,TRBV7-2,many,TGTGCCAGCAGCCAATACACAAACACTGAAGCTTTCTTT,CASSQYTNTEAFF
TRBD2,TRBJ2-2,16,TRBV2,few,TGTGCCAGCAGTCAAGGGACTAGCGGGGTGGACGGGGAGCTGTTTTTT,CASSQGTSGVDGELFF
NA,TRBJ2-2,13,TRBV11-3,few,TGTGCCAGCAGCTTAATTCATACCGGGGAGCTGTTTTTT,CASSLIHTGELFF
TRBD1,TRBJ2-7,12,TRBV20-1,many,TGCAGTGCCGGGACAGGGGGCTACGAGCAGTACTTC,CSAGTGGYEQYF
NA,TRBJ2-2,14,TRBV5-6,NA,TGTGCCAGCAGCCTGTACAGGGACGCCGGGGAGCTGTTTTTT,CASSLYRDAGELFF
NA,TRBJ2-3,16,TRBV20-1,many,TGCAGTGCTGAACAGACCGGACTGTGGGAGGTCGATACGCAGTATTTT,CSAEQTGLWEVDTQYF
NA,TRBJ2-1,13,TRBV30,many,TGTGCCTGGAGTGTAGACGGCTACAATGAGCAGTTCTTC,CAWSVDGYNEQFF
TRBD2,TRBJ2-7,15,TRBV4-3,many,TGCGCCAGCAGCCAAGATACTAGCGGGAGTTACGAGCAGTACTTC,CASSQDTSGSYEQYF